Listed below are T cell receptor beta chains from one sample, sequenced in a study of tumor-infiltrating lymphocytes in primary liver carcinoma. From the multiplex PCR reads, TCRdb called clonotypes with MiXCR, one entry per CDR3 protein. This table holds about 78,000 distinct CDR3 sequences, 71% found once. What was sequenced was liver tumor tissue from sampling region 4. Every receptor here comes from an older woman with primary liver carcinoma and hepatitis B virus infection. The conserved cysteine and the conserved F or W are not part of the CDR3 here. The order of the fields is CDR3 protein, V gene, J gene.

CDR3: GVADYGCT
V: TRBV29-1
J: TRBJ1-2

CDR3: ASSLNQGTSYEQY
V: TRBV11-2
J: TRBJ2-7

CDR3: ASSSKGGHTDTQY
V: TRBV5-6
J: TRBJ2-3

CDR3: VSSLDRNYGYT
V: TRBV6-6
J: TRBJ1-2

CDR3: ASSPGLAQDKQY
V: TRBV4-2
J: TRBJ2-3

CDR3: ASSYGGGRSNGQF
V: TRBV6-2/TRBV6-3
J: TRBJ2-1

CDR3: ASSLAGGPLEQF
V: TRBV11-2
J: TRBJ2-1

CDR3: SVDRRGDEQF
V: TRBV29-1
J: TRBJ2-1

CDR3: ASSGESRGDLQNEQF
V: TRBV6-1
J: TRBJ2-1

CDR3: VSSYSPELRGINQPQH
V: TRBV6-6
J: TRBJ1-5

CDR3: ASSLGVSGNTQC
V: TRBV7-2
J: TRBJ2-3

CDR3: SARDLFTSGALHNEQF
V: TRBV20-1
J: TRBJ2-1

CDR3: ASSDYSGRGTDTQY
V: TRBV6-4
J: TRBJ2-3

CDR3: ASRAGGSGNTKAF
V: TRBV12-3/TRBV12-4
J: TRBJ1-1

CDR3: AGSLRPGQRLCNEQF
V: TRBV11-2
J: TRBJ2-1

CDR3: VSSLDRVGHEQY
V: TRBV11-2
J: TRBJ2-7

CDR3: ARSPPAGGGSEQF
V: TRBV12-3/TRBV12-4
J: TRBJ2-1

CDR3: TSSYSGTVFHEQY
V: TRBV6-6
J: TRBJ2-7

CDR3: ATSGGRDTQY
V: TRBV10-3
J: TRBJ2-3

CDR3: ASRQGPGPAAMEQF
V: TRBV4-2
J: TRBJ2-1

CDR3: ASSLRRTGANEQF
V: TRBV5-6
J: TRBJ2-1

CDR3: ASSSGRTGGRAVT
V: TRBV5-1
J: TRBJ1-2

CDR3: ASMVAETNTQY
V: TRBV6-1
J: TRBJ2-3

CDR3: AWSVTPVDGYT
V: TRBV30
J: TRBJ1-2